These T cell receptor beta chains were read from a single sample in a study of beta chain features in type 1 diabetes. TCRdb's table, derived via immunoSEQ multiplex PCR, lists solely in-frame clones and lacks some. The sample holds around 160,000 clones; about 8.3% are singletons and the top ten take under 0.65%. The specimen was central memory CD4+ T cells from blood. The receptors stem from a woman younger than 35 with type 1 diabetes. Both conserved end residues are part of each CDR3. Fields, in order: D gene, J gene, V gene, clone size, CDR3 length, CDR3 protein, CDR3 DNA. D genes are given only for firm matches. A row's size may be missing; if present it is once, few, many or a size class.

NA	TRBJ2-5	TRBV2	NA	14	CASSGNRGGETQYF	TGTGCCAGCAGTGGGAATAGGGGGGGGGAGACCCAGTACTTC
NA	TRBJ1-5	TRBV18	few	16	CASSPRQQGSNQPQHF	TGTGCCAGCTCACCAAGACAGCAGGGGAGCAATCAGCCCCAGCATTTT
NA	TRBJ1-5	TRBV4-2	NA	17	CASSQTGSGDNNQPQHF	TGTGCCAGCAGCCAAACGGGGTCAGGGGACAACAATCAGCCCCAGCATTTT
NA	TRBJ2-3	TRBV2	NA	13	CASKAPSTDTQYF	TGTGCCAGCAAAGCCCCCAGCACAGATACGCAGTATTTT
NA	TRBJ2-3	TRBV27	few	13	CASSLMAFDTQYF	TGTGCCAGCAGTCTCATGGCCTTCGATACGCAGTATTTT
NA	TRBJ1-3	TRBV6-5	NA	11	CASTAGNTIYF	TGTGCCAGCACCGCGGGAAACACCATATATTTT
NA	TRBJ2-2	TRBV7-7	few	12	CASSPGVGELFF	TGTGCTAGCAGCCCAGGGGTCGGGGAGCTGTTTTTT
NA	TRBJ2-7	TRBV9	few	14	CASSVDQGTYEQYF	TGTGCCAGCAGCGTAGATCAGGGCACCTACGAGCAGTACTTC
TRBD1	TRBJ1-1	TRBV19	NA	13	CASSTGIVTEAFF	TGTGCCAGTTCGACAGGGATCGTCACTGAAGCTTTCTTT
NA	TRBJ2-7	TRBV15	NA	14	CATSRDQVAWEQYF	TGTGCCACCAGCAGAGATCAGGTGGCCTGGGAGCAGTACTTC
NA	TRBJ2-3	TRBV2	NA	14	CASSENRLSDTQYF	TGTGCCAGCAGTGAAAACAGGCTCTCAGATACGCAGTATTTT
TRBD1	TRBJ1-2	TRBV7-2	NA	17	CASSSRGRDRENYGYTF	TGTGCCAGCAGCTCCCGTGGGCGGGACAGAGAAAACTATGGCTACACCTTC
TRBD2	TRBJ2-3	TRBV4-1	few	17	CASSHVLAGGDSDTQYF	TGCGCCAGCAGCCACGTACTAGCGGGGGGGGATTCAGATACGCAGTATTTT
TRBD1	TRBJ2-3	TRBV7-2	few	15	CASSLGTGGGDTQYF	TGTGCCAGCAGCTTGGGGACAGGGGGAGGAGATACGCAGTATTTT
NA	TRBJ1-6	TRBV13	few	15	CASSRTGSYNSPLHF	TGTGCCAGCAGCCGTACAGGGAGTTATAATTCACCCCTCCACTTT